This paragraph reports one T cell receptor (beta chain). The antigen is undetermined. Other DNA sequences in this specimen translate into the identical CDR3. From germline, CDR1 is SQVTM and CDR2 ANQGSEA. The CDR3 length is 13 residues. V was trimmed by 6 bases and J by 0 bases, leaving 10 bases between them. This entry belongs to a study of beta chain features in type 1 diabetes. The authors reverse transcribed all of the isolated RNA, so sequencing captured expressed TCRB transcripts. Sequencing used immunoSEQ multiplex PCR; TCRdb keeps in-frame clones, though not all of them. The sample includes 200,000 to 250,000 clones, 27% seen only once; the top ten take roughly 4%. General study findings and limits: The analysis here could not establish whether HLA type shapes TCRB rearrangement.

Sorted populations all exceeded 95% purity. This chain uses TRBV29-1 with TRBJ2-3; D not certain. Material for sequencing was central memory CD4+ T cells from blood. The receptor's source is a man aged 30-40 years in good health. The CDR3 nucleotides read TGCAGCGTCACCCCGGACAGCACAGATACGCAGTATTTT. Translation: CSVTPDSTDTQYF.